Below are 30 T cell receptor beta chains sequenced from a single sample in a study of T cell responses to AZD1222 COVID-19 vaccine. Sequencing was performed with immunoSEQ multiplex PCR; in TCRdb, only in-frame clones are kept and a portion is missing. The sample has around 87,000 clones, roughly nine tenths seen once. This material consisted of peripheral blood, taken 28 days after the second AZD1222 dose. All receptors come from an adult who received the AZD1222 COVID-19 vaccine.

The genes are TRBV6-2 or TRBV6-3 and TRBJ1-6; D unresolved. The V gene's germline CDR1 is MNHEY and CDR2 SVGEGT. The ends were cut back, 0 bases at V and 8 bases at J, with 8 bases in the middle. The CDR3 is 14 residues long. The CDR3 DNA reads TGTGCCAGCAGTTACTCAGGGAGTGATTCACCCCTCCACTTT. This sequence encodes CASSYSGSDSPLHF.

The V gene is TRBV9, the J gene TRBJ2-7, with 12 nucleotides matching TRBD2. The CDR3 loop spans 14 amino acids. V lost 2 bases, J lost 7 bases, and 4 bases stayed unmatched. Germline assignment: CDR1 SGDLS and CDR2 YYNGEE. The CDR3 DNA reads TGTGCCAGCAGCGTGACTAGCGGGAGTGATGAGCAGTACTTC. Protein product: CASSVTSGSDEQYF.

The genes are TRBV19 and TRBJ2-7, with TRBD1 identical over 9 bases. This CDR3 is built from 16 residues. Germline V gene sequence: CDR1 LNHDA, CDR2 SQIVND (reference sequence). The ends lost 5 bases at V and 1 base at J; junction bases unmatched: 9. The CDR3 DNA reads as TGTGCCAGTAGTCCGTCGGGACAGGGTTCTTCCTACGAGCAGTACTTC. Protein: CASSPSGQGSSYEQYF.

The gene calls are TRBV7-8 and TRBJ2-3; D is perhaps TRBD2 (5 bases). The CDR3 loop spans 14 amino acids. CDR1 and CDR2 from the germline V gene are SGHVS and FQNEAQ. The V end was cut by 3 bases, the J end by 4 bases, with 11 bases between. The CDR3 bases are TGTGCCAGCAGCTTTCTAGCTCGTGCAGATACGCAGTATTTT. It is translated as CASSFLARADTQYF.

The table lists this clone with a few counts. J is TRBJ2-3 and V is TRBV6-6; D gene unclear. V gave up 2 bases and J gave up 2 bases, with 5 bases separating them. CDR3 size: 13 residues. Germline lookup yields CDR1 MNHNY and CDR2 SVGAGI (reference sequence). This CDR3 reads CASSYKATDTQYF. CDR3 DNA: TGTGCCAGCAGTTACAAGGCCACAGATACGCAGTATTTT.

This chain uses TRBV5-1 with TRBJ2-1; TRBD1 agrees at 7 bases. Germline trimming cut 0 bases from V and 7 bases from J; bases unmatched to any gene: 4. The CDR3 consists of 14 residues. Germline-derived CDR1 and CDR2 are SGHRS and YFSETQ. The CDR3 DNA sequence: TGCGCCAGCAGCTTGGACCAGACAGGGAATGAGCAGTTCTTC. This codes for CASSLDQTGNEQFF. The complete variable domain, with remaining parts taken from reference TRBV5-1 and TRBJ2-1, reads KAGVTQTPRYLIKTRGQQVTLSCSPISGHRSVSWYQQTPGQGLQFLFEYFSETQRNKGNFPGRFSGRQFSNSRSEMNVSTLELGDSALYLCASSLDQTGNEQFFGPGTRLTVL.

In nucleotides, the CDR3 is TGTGCCAGCAGTTATAGGGGTGCTAATGAAAAACTGTTTTTT. This gives the protein CASSYRGANEKLFF. The gene calls are TRBV6-5 and TRBJ1-4; TRBD1 might be the D (5 bases). Germline assignment: CDR1 MNHEY and CDR2 SVGAGI. This CDR3 has 14 residues. Trimming removed 3 bases from V and 3 bases from J, with 8 bases in between.

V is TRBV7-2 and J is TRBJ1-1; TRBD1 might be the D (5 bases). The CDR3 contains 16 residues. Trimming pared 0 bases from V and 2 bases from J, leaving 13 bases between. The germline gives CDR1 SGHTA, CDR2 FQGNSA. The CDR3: CASSLAPMGRNTEAFF. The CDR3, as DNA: TGTGCCAGCAGCTTAGCCCCGATGGGGCGAAACACTGAAGCTTTCTTT.

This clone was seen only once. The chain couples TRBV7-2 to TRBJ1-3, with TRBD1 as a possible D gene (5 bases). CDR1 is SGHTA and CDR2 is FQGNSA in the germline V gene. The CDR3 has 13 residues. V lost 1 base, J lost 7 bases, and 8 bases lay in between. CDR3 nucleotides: TGTGCCAGCAGCTTAGAGGGGAGGAACACCATATATTTT. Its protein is CASSLEGRNTIYF.

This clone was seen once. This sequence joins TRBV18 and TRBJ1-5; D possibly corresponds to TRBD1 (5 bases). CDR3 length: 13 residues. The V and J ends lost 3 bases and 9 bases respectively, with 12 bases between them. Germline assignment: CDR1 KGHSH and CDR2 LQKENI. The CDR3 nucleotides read TGTGCCAGCTCACCGGGGGACGATGGGCCCCAGCATTTT. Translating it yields CASSPGDDGPQHF.

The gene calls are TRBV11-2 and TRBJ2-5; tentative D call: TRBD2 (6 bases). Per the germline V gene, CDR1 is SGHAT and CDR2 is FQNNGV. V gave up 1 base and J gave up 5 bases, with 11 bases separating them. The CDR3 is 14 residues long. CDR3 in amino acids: CASSLGGGLETQYF. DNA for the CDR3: TGTGCCAGCAGCTTAGGAGGAGGGCTCGAGACCCAGTACTTC.

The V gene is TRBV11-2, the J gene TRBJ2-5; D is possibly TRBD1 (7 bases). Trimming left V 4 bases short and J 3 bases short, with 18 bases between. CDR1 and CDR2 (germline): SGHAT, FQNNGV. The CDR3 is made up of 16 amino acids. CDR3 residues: CASSSLGGRGEETQYF. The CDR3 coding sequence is TGTGCCAGCAGCTCCCTCGGGGGCAGGGGGGAAGAGACCCAGTACTTC.

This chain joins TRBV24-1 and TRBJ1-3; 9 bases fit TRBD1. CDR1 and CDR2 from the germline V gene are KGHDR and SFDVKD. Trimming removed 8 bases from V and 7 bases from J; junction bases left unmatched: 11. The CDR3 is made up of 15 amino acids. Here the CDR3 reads CATKPGQGKFNTIYF. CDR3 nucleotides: TGTGCCACCAAACCGGGACAGGGTAAATTTAACACCATATATTTT.

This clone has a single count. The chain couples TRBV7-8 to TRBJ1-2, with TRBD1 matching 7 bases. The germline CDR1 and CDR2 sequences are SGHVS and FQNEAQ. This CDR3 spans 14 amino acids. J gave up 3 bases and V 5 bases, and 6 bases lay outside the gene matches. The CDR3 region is CASSPRQGYYGYTF. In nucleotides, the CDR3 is TGTGCCAGCAGCCCCCGACAGGGATACTATGGCTACACCTTC.

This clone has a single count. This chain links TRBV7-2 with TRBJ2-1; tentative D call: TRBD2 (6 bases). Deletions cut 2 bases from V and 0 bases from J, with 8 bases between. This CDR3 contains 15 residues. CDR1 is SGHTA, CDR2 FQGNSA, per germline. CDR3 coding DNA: TGTGCCAGCAGCTTACTAGCGAGCTCCTACAATGAGCAGTTCTTC. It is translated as CASSLLASSYNEQFF.

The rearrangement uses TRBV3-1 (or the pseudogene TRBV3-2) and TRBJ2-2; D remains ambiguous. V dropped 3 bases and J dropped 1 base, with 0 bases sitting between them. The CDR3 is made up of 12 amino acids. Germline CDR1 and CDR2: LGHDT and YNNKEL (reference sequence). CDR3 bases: TGTGCCAGCAGCCAGAACACCGGGGAGCTGTTTTTT. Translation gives CASSQNTGELFF.

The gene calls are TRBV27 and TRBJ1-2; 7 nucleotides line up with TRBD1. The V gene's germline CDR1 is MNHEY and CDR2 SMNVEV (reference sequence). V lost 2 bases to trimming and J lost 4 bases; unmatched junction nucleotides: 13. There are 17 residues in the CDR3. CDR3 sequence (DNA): TGTGCCAGCAGTTTAAGAAGCTTCGGGGGACAGTCCTATGGCTACACCTTC. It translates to CASSLRSFGGQSYGYTF.

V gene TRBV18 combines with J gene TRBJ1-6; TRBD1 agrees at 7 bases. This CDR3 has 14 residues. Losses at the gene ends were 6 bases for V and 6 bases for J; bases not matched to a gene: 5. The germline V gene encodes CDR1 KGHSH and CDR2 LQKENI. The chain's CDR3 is CASSKEGANSPLHF. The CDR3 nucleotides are TGTGCCAGCTCGAAAGAGGGGGCTAATTCACCCCTCCACTTT.

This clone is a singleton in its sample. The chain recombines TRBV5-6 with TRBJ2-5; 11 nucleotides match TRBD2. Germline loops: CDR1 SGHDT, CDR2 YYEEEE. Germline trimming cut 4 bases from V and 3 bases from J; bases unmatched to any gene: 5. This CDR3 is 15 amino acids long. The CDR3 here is CASSGAGLAEETQYF. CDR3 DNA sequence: TGTGCCAGCAGCGGGGCGGGACTAGCGGAAGAGACCCAGTACTTC. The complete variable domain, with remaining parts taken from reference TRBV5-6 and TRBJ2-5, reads DAGVTQSPTHLIKTRGQQVTLRCSPKSGHDTVSWYQQALGQGPQFIFQYYEEEERQRGNFPDRFSGHQFPNYSSELNVNALLLGDSALYLCASSGAGLAEETQYFGPGTRLLVL.

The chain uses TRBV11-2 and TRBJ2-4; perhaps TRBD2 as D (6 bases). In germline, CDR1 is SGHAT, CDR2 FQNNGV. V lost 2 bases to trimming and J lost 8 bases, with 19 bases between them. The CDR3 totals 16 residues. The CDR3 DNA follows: TGTGCCAGCAGCTTACGCCGGGACTCCTCCAAGGACATTCAGTACTTC. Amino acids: CASSLRRDSSKDIQYF.

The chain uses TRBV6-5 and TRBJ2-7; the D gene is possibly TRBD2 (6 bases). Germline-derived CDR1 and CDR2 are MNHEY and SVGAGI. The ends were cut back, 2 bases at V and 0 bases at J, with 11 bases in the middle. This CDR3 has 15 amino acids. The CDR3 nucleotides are TGTGCCAGCAGTTACGGGCGGGGTCCCTCCTACGAGCAGTACTTC. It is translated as CASSYGRGPSYEQYF.

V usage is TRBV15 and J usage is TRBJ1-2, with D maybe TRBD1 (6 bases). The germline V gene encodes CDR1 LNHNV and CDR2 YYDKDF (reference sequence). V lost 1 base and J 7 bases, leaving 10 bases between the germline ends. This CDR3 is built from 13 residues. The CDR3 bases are TGTGCCACCAGCAGAGCACAGGGTAGTGGCTACACCTTC. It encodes CATSRAQGSGYTF.

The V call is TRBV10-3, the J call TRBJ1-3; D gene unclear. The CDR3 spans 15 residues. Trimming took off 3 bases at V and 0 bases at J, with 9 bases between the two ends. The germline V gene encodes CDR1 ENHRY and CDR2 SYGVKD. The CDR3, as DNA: TGTGCCATCAGTGAACAGTTTCCCTCTGGAAACACCATATATTTT. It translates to CAISEQFPSGNTIYF.

The CDR3 bases are TGTGCCAGCAGCCGGACAGGGTTAGGCGAGCAGTACTTC. Translating it yields CASSRTGLGEQYF. This chain uses TRBV5-6 with TRBJ2-7; 8 bases map to TRBD1. There are 13 residues in the CDR3. Germline values: CDR1 SGHDT, CDR2 YYEEEE. Losses at the gene ends were 4 bases for V and 6 bases for J; bases not matched to a gene: 6.

CDR3 loop: CASSLDGMGDQPQHF. CDR3 DNA sequence: TGTGCCAGCAGCTTGGACGGGATGGGGGATCAGCCCCAGCATTTT. The genes are TRBV5-6 and TRBJ1-5; D perhaps matches TRBD1 (5 bases). Germline V lookup: CDR1 SGHDT, CDR2 YYEEEE. This CDR3 contains 15 residues. V was pared by 0 bases and J by 5 bases, with 12 bases between.

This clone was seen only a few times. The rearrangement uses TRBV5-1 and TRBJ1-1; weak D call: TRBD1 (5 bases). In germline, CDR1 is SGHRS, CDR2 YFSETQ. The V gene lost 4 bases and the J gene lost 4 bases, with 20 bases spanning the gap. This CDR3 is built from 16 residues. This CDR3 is CASSLSGPRLSTEAFF. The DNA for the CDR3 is TGCGCCAGCAGCCTATCGGGACCGAGGTTGAGCACTGAAGCTTTCTTT.

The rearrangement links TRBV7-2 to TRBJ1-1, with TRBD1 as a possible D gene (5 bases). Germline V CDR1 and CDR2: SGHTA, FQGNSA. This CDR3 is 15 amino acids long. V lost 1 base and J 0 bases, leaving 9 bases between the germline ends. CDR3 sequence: CASSLGWGMNTEAFF. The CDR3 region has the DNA TGTGCCAGCAGCTTAGGGTGGGGGATGAACACTGAAGCTTTCTTT.

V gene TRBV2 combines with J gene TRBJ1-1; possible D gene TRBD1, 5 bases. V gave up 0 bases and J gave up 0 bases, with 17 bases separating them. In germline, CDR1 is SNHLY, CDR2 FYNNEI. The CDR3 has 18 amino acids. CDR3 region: CASSEASFLGHLNTEAFF. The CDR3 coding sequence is TGTGCCAGCAGTGAAGCTTCGTTTCTAGGACATTTGAACACTGAAGCTTTCTTT.

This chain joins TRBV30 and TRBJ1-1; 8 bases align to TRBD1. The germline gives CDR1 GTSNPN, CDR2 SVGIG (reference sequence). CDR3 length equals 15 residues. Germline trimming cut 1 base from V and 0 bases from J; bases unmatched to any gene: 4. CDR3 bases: TGTGCCTGGAGTGGAGACAGGGGATTGAACACTGAAGCTTTCTTT. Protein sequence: CAWSGDRGLNTEAFF. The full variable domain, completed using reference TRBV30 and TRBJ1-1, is SQTIHQWPATLVQPVGSPLSLECTVEGTSNPNLYWYRQAAGRGLQLLFYSVGIGQISSEVPQNLSASRPQDRQFILSSKKLLLSDSGFYLCAWSGDRGLNTEAFFGQGTRLTVV.

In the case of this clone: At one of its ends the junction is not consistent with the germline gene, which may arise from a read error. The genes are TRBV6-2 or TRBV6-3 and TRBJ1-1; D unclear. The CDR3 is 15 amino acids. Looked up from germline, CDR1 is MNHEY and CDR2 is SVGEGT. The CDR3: CASSPGEGSNIEAFF. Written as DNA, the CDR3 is TGTGCCAGCAGTCCCGGCGAGGGAAGTAACATTGAAGCTTTCTTT.